This TCR beta chain was profiled in a study of T cells in Graves' hyperthyroidism and ophthalmopathy. Study at large: The authors collected peripheral blood at initial diagnosis, before any treatment.

RNA transcripts gave rise to amplified TCR beta CDR3 regions. TCR CDR3 regions were first amplified by RT-PCR with HTBI primers. TCRdb re-called the multiplex PCR reads through MiXCR, storing one row per CDR3 protein. Of some 500,000 distinct CDR3 sequences listed, approximately 15% are singletons. The table lists this clonotype with many counts. No antigen is known for it. Study-wide points: A 13 V-J signature model discriminated ophthalmopathy versus stable hyperthyroidism.

Germline CDR1 is MNHNS and CDR2 is SASEGT. The CDR3 runs to 14 residues. Trimming took 8 bases from V and 9 from J, leaving 20 bases between them. This chain links TRBV6-1 with TRBJ2-1, with a possible D match to TRBD1 (6 bases). Sequences were obtained from blood. The receptor comes from a woman younger than 30 with Graves' hyperthyroidism. CDR3 sequence (DNA): TGTGCCAGCCACTGCCTGATCCAGGGGTTTGAGCAGTTCTTC. Its protein is CASHCLIQGFEQFF.